This T cell receptor (beta chain) came from a study of PD-1 blockade in classical Hodgkin lymphoma. Notes on the study in general: Some patients started nivolumab under 1 year after ASCT, and they were excluded. Relapsed/refractory patients reportedly had the lowest baseline TCR diversity, below newly diagnosed patients, who were below healthy donors.

Profiling relied on immunoSEQ multiplex PCR, and the TCRdb table lists in-frame clones only, not all of them. The repertoire holds more than 13,000 clones, with roughly three quarters as singletons. About this clone: The antigen remains unidentified.

Relapses following autologous stem cell transplantation were seen in all patients, with brentuximab vedotin exposure varying. This specimen consisted of peripheral blood mononuclear cells (PBMCs), obtained before the second cycle of nivolumab. The origin of this receptor is a human donor with classical Hodgkin lymphoma.

The CDR3: CASSFADRFHYEQYF. DNA for the CDR3: TGTGCCAGCAGTTTCGCGGACAGGTTCCACTACGAGCAGTACTTC. The genes are TRBV28 and TRBJ2-7; 7 bases match TRBD1. The CDR3 covers 15 residues. V gave up 3 bases and J gave up 3 bases; unmatched junction bases: 8. The germline gives CDR1 MDHEN, CDR2 SYDVKM.